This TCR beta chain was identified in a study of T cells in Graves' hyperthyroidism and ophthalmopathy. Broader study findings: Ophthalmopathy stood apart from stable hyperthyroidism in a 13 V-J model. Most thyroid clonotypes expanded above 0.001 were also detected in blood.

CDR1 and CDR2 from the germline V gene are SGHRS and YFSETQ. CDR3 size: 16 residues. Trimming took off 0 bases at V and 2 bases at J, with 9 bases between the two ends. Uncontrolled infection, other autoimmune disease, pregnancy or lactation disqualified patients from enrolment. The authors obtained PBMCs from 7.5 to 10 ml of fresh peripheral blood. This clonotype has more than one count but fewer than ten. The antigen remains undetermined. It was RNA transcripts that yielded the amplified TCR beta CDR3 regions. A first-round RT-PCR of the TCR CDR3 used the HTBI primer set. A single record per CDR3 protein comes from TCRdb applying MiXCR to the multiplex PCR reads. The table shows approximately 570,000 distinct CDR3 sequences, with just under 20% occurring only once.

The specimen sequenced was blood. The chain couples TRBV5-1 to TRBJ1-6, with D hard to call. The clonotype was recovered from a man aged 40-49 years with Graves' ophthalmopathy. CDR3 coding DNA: TGCGCCAGCAGCTTGGACACCCCACCCTATAATTCACCCCTCCACTTT. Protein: CASSLDTPPYNSPLHF.